A single T cell receptor beta chain is shown here with its context. What it binds is unknown. The data originate from a study of tumor and adjacent non-tumor tissue in lung cancer. General observations from the study: Higher tumor TCR diversity was associated with shorter survival.

RNA was extracted from bulk tissue without any cell sorting. Chemotherapy-naive patients with new lung cancer underwent thoracic surgery in China, August–late 2014. The trim removed 4 bases at V and 7 bases at J, leaving 13 bases unmatched. Germline CDR1 reads SQVTM; CDR2 reads ANQGSEA. The length of the CDR3 is 16 residues. TCRbeta libraries were built with three rounds of nested PCR, modified from ARM-PCR. One entry per CDR3 protein, called by TCRdb with MiXCR from the multiplex PCR reads. This table has more than 70,000 distinct CDR3 sequences, around 65% appearing once. The source is a man aged 65 to 85 with non-small cell lung cancer. V usage is TRBV29-1 and J usage is TRBJ2-1; 10 bases align to TRBD1. The source material was lung tumor tissue. The CDR3, as DNA: TGCAGCGTTGTGGCATTGAGACAGGGGGCTGCGAATGAGCAGTTCTTC. Protein sequence: CSVVALRQGAANEQFF.